This T cell receptor beta chain appears in the sequencing data of a study of blood T cell repertoires in COVID-19. Repertoires were generated with immunoSEQ multiplex PCR, while TCRdb's copy carries only in-frame clones and drops some. The sample holds 85,000 to 120,000 clones, about 80% seen once. The CDR3 totals 15 residues. The germline V gene encodes CDR1 MNHEY and CDR2 SVGEGT. The ends lost 4 bases at V and 6 bases at J; junction bases unmatched: 7. Sequenced: peripheral blood. This rearrangement joins TRBV6-2 or TRBV6-3 to TRBJ1-5; 9 nucleotides line up with TRBD1. The sequence came from a human donor in a cohort sampled during active COVID-19. Here the CDR3 reads CASSFTGGFGQPQHF. CDR3 sequence (DNA): TGTGCCAGCAGTTTCACAGGGGGCTTTGGTCAGCCCCAGCATTTT.